This T cell receptor (beta chain) was found in a study of T cell changes during pregnancy in multiple sclerosis. The V end lost 4 bases, the J end lost 0 bases, and 13 bases lay between the germline ends. The CDR3 is made up of 16 amino acids. Per the germline V gene, CDR1 is SGHNT and CDR2 is YYREEE (reference sequence). Sequenced by immunoSEQ multiplex PCR; TCRdb stores in-frame clones only, minus some. This sample yields around 71,000 clones, of which just over 90% are seen a single time; roughly 1.5% belongs to the top ten. This sequence was found in a female donor with multiple sclerosis, enrolled in a pregnancy study. The input for sequencing was peripheral blood, taken after pregnancy. J is TRBJ2-2 and V is TRBV5-4; either TRBD1 or TRBD2 may supply D (6 bases each). CDR3 coding DNA: TGTGCCAGCAGCGTGGGGGGCAGGGCGAACACCGGGGAGCTGTTTTTT. This codes for CASSVGGRANTGELFF.